The 29 T cell receptor beta chains given below trace back to one sample, sequenced in a study of lymphopenia after photon versus proton radiotherapy. Measured with immunoSEQ multiplex PCR; TCRdb has only the in-frame clones, and not every one. The data show 150,000 to 200,000 clones, more than 85% seen once. The material sequenced was peripheral blood, taken from a patient treated with photon-based radiotherapy. The receptors shown here come from a man aged 45-60 years with gastric cancer.

The chain uses TRBV5-4 and TRBJ2-3; weak D call: TRBD1 (6 bases). The CDR3 has 14 residues. CDR1 is SGHNT and CDR2 is YYREEE in the germline V gene (reference sequence). The V gene lost 6 bases and the J gene lost 2 bases, with 13 bases spanning the gap. This CDR3 reads CASTTQGFTDTQYF. The DNA for the CDR3 is TGTGCCAGCACTACGCAGGGGTTCACAGATACGCAGTATTTT.

V gene TRBV11-2 combines with J gene TRBJ2-3; 7 bases align to TRBD1. This CDR3 has 14 amino acids. The germline gives CDR1 SGHAT, CDR2 FQNNGV. The V gene end was trimmed by 10 bases and the J gene end by 6 bases; junction bases not matched to a gene: 13. DNA for the CDR3: TGTGCCACTAAGACAGGGAACCCCTCCGATACGCAGTATTTT. The encoded protein is CATKTGNPSDTQYF.

The chain combines TRBV18 with TRBJ1-5; 8 bases match TRBD1. Germline CDR1 KGHSH, CDR2 LQKENI. The CDR3 loop spans 18 amino acids. V trimming: 0 bases; J trimming: 6 bases; junction bases outside the gene matches: 13. Written as DNA, the CDR3 is TGTGCCAGCTCACCACCGCTTGGAGGCAGGGGGCCAATTCAGCCCCAGCATTTT. This gives the protein CASSPPLGGRGPIQPQHF.

This clone was seen only a few times. CDR3 in amino acids: CASSSFGNEQFF. The DNA for the CDR3 is TGTGCCAGCAGCTCCTTTGGCAATGAGCAGTTCTTC. The J gene is TRBJ2-1, the V gene TRBV5-4; the D is unclear. V was shortened by 3 bases and J by 6 bases, with 7 bases between the two germline ends. This CDR3 comprises 12 residues. Germline CDR1 is SGHNT and CDR2 is YYREEE (reference sequence).

This clone was counted a few times. V and J are TRBV14 and TRBJ2-7, with D tentatively TRBD1 (6 bases). This CDR3 is 20 amino acids long. Trimming removed 3 bases from V and 2 bases from J, with 29 bases in between. From germline, CDR1 is SGHDN and CDR2 FVKESK. The CDR3, as DNA: TGTGCCAGCAGCCAGGATCGACAGGCAAACCCCTTTCTAATAACCTACGAGCAGTACTTC. It encodes CASSQDRQANPFLITYEQYF.

The chain recombines TRBV6-5 with TRBJ1-1, with 10 bases identical to TRBD1. This CDR3 region has 15 residues. Germline CDR1 reads MNHEY; CDR2 reads SVGAGI. The junction had 12 bases not matched to a gene; V was cut back by 6 bases and J by 8 bases. CDR3 nucleotides: TGTGCCAGCAGAGGCGTAGACAGGGGGCTTGTAGAAGCTTTCTTT. This translates into CASRGVDRGLVEAFF.

The chain employs TRBV28 and TRBJ1-2; 7 positions match TRBD1. Trimming cost V 5 bases and J 4 bases; bases outside gene matches: 7. The CDR3 spans 14 residues. Germline V gene data show CDR1 as MDHEN and CDR2 as SYDVKM. The CDR3 DNA is TGTGCCAGCAGTAGGGGGGGGACAGTCTATGGCTACACCTTC. Its translation is CASSRGGTVYGYTF.

The chain recombines TRBV13 with TRBJ2-5; D remains ambiguous. V was shortened by 0 bases and J by 2 bases, with 10 bases between the two germline ends. CDR1 PRHDT and CDR2 FYEKMQ come from the germline V gene (reference sequence). This CDR3 has 15 residues. CDR3 loop: CASSLGHQSQETQYF. CDR3 sequence (DNA): TGTGCCAGCAGCTTAGGCCATCAGTCTCAAGAGACCCAGTACTTC.

In its sample, this clone was seen a few times. V usage is TRBV9 and J usage is TRBJ1-2; possible D gene TRBD1, 5 bases. V was trimmed by 0 bases and J by 8 bases, leaving 17 bases between them. The CDR3 extends over 15 amino acids. CDR1 and CDR2 from the germline V gene are SGDLS and YYNGEE. Here the CDR3 reads CASSVDGRAWGGYTF. Here the CDR3 DNA reads TGTGCCAGCAGCGTAGATGGCAGGGCCTGGGGGGGCTACACCTTC.

V gene TRBV29-1 combines with J gene TRBJ2-2, with D possibly TRBD1 on 6 matching bases. Germline CDR1 is SQVTM and CDR2 is ANQGSEA. The CDR3 extends over 13 amino acids. V lost 7 bases, J lost 7 bases, and 16 bases lay in between. CDR3 in amino acids: CSASGDGGGELFF. The CDR3 DNA is TGCAGCGCTTCAGGGGATGGGGGCGGGGAGCTGTTTTTT.

This rearrangement joins TRBV30 to TRBJ2-6; 7 bases align to TRBD2. Per the germline V gene, CDR1 is GTSNPN and CDR2 is SVGIG (reference sequence). J gave up 1 base and V 1 base, and 7 bases lay outside the gene matches. There are 17 residues in the CDR3. CDR3 in DNA: TGTGCCTGGAGTGGAGGCCTGGGAGGGTCTGGGGCCAACGTCCTGACTTTC. This gives the protein CAWSGGLGGSGANVLTF.

V usage is TRBV7-9 and J usage is TRBJ2-2, with D unresolved. The CDR3 is 15 residues long. In germline, CDR1 is SEHNR, CDR2 FQNEAQ (reference sequence). Trimming cost V 1 base and J 1 base, with 7 bases left between them. CDR3 amino acids: CASSLVSRNTGELFF. CDR3 sequence (DNA): TGTGCCAGCAGCTTAGTCAGCCGGAACACCGGGGAGCTGTTTTTT.

The chain employs TRBV6-1 and TRBJ2-3; maybe TRBD2 (6 bases). CDR3 length: 14 residues. In germline, CDR1 is MNHNS, CDR2 SASEGT. V dropped 7 bases and J dropped 0 bases, with 11 bases sitting between them. The CDR3, as DNA: TGTGCCAGCAAGTCTAGCGAAAGCACAGATACGCAGTATTTT. Its translation: CASKSSESTDTQYF.

The gene calls are TRBV18 and TRBJ2-5, with 16 nucleotides matching TRBD2. Germline-derived CDR1 and CDR2 are KGHSH and LQKENI. With V trimmed by 3 bases and J by 5 bases, 6 bases remained unmatched. The length of the CDR3 is 17 residues. The CDR3 DNA reads TGTGCCAGCTCACCGGGACTAGCGGGAGGGCCACGGGAGACCCAGTACTTC. It codes for CASSPGLAGGPRETQYF.

This rearrangement joins TRBV5-6 to TRBJ1-1, with D possibly matching TRBD1 (5 bases). Per germline, CDR1 SGHDT and CDR2 YYEEEE. With 2 bases removed from V and 8 bases from J, the gap between germline ends came to 7 bases. There are 11 residues in the CDR3. CDR3 bases: TGTGCCAGCAGCTTCGAGGGGGAAGCTTTCTTT. It yields the protein CASSFEGEAFF.

The V call is TRBV14, the J call TRBJ2-2, with a possible D match to TRBD1 (6 bases). Trimming shortened V by 2 bases and J by 6 bases, and 16 bases separated the two germline ends. Germline V gene sequence: CDR1 SGHDN, CDR2 FVKESK. This CDR3 is built from 16 residues. The CDR3 DNA is TGTGCCAGCAGCCAACGGGACACGCATTTCCCCGGGGAGCTGTTTTTT. Protein product: CASSQRDTHFPGELFF.

The V and J genes are TRBV4-2 and TRBJ1-2; D might be TRBD1 (6 bases). Germline-derived CDR1 and CDR2 are LGHNA and YNFKEQ. The CDR3 sequence is 14 residues long. V gave up 4 bases and J gave up 0 bases, with 9 bases separating them. CDR3 loop: CASSLQGSNYGYTF. DNA of the CDR3: TGTGCCAGCAGCCTACAGGGCTCTAACTATGGCTACACCTTC.

This chain uses TRBV4-1 with TRBJ2-1; 9 positions match TRBD2. This CDR3 has 16 residues. CDR1 and CDR2 from the germline V gene are MGHRA and YSYEKL. V was clipped by 1 base and J by 4 bases; unmatched bases: 5. The CDR3 sequence is CASSQVEGLAYNEQFF. Here the CDR3 DNA reads TGCGCCAGCAGCCAAGTCGAAGGACTAGCGTACAATGAGCAGTTCTTC.

This clone was counted a few times. The rearrangement uses TRBV19 and TRBJ2-1; D assignment may be TRBD1 or TRBD2 (5 bases each). In germline, CDR1 is LNHDA, CDR2 SQIVND (reference sequence). Trimming shortened V by 4 bases and J by 8 bases, and 21 bases separated the two germline ends. The CDR3 extends over 16 amino acids. In DNA, the CDR3 is TGTGCCAGTAGTACTCTTCCTCGGCCCAGAGGGGATGAGCAGTTCTTC. Protein sequence: CASSTLPRPRGDEQFF.

This rearrangement joins TRBV7-2 to TRBJ2-7; TRBD1 agrees at 9 bases. J was trimmed by 3 bases and V by 5 bases; bases with no gene match: 8. Germline V lookup: CDR1 SGHTA, CDR2 FQGNSA. The CDR3 has 15 residues. The CDR3 spells CASSLTGGPGYEQYF. The CDR3 bases are TGTGCCAGCAGCCTAACAGGGGGCCCGGGCTACGAGCAGTACTTC.

The V gene is TRBV11-2, the J gene TRBJ2-7; TRBD1 might be the D (6 bases). The V end lost 1 base, the J end lost 2 bases, and 9 bases lay between the germline ends. Germline V gives CDR1 SGHAT, CDR2 FQNNGV. The CDR3 runs 14 residues. The CDR3 here is CASSLAAGAYEQYF. The CDR3 DNA sequence: TGTGCCAGCAGCTTAGCGGCAGGGGCCTACGAGCAGTACTTC. The variable domain in full, completed from reference TRBV11-2 and TRBJ2-7, reads EAGVAQSPRYKIIEKRQSVAFWCNPISGHATLYWYQQILGQGPKLLIQFQNNGVVDDSQLPKDRFSAERLKGVDSTLKIQPAKLEDSAVYLCASSLAAGAYEQYFGPGTRLTVT.

The V and J genes are TRBV4-1 and TRBJ2-1; D may be TRBD2 (6 bases). Germline V CDR1 and CDR2: MGHRA, YSYEKL. V shed 0 bases and J shed 0 bases, with 9 bases lying between them. The CDR3 runs 16 residues. The CDR3 DNA follows: TGCGCCAGCAGCCAAGAGGAGGGGAACTCCTACAATGAGCAGTTCTTC. Translating it yields CASSQEEGNSYNEQFF.

This CDR3 is CASSSWTGANTEAFF. The CDR3 bases are TGTGCCAGCAGTTCTTGGACAGGGGCGAACACTGAAGCTTTCTTT. The chain combines TRBV6-1 with TRBJ1-1; 9 positions agree with TRBD1. There are 15 residues in the CDR3. The J segment lost 1 base and the V segment lost 5 bases, leaving 5 bases of the junction unmatched. The germline gives CDR1 MNHNS, CDR2 SASEGT.

The CDR3 spells CASSQTTGLTYEQYF. CDR3 sequence (DNA): TGTGCCAGCAGCCAGACGACAGGTTTGACCTACGAGCAGTACTTC. The chain is built from TRBV7-8 and TRBJ2-7, with D possibly matching TRBD1 (6 bases). The germline CDR1 and CDR2 sequences are SGHVS and FQNEAQ. Trimming left V 5 bases short and J 2 bases short, with 16 bases between. The CDR3 contains 15 residues.

CDR3 bases: TGTGCCAGCAGCCCAAGGGGGAACACTGAAGCTTTCTTT. Its translation is CASSPRGNTEAFF. This rearrangement joins TRBV7-9 to TRBJ1-1; maybe TRBD1 (5 bases). From germline, CDR1 is SEHNR and CDR2 FQNEAQ (reference sequence). This CDR3 has 13 amino acids. V was clipped by 5 bases and J by 1 base, with 8 bases between them.

This chain uses TRBV5-4 with TRBJ2-1; 12 positions match TRBD2. The CDR3 extends over 15 amino acids. Germline V lookup: CDR1 SGHNT, CDR2 YYREEE (reference sequence). Trimming removed 3 bases from V and 12 bases from J; junction bases left unmatched: 10. The CDR3 reads CASSSLAGGISRQFF. As DNA, the CDR3 is TGTGCCAGCAGCTCCCTAGCGGGAGGGATTAGTCGGCAGTTCTTC.

The chain carries TRBV18 and TRBJ1-3, with TRBD1 matching 7 bases. With 3 bases clipped from V and 7 bases from J, the junction kept 6 bases outside the gene matches. Germline values: CDR1 KGHSH, CDR2 LQKENI. The CDR3 consists of 14 residues. Written as DNA, the CDR3 is TGTGCCAGCTCACCCGGACAGGCCGGGAACACCATATATTTT. It is translated as CASSPGQAGNTIYF.

The rearrangement joins TRBV7-7 to TRBJ2-5; 7 positions match TRBD1. The V segment lost 4 bases and the J segment 5 bases; nucleotides outside the gene matches: 7. The length of the CDR3 is 14 residues. Looked up from germline, CDR1 is SSHAT and CDR2 is FNYEAQ (reference sequence). The CDR3 here is CASSSTGSGETQYF. The CDR3, as DNA: TGTGCCAGCAGCTCGACAGGGTCTGGCGAGACCCAGTACTTC.

The genes are TRBV11-1 and TRBJ1-2; weak D call: TRBD1 (5 bases). In germline, CDR1 is SGHAT, CDR2 FQDESV (reference sequence). This CDR3 is built from 14 residues. Trimming removed 5 bases at V and 4 bases at J, with 14 bases between. CDR3 in amino acids: CASSPRTSPYGYTF. In DNA form, the CDR3 reads TGTGCCAGCAGCCCGAGGACATCCCCCTATGGCTACACCTTC.